Following are 27 T cell receptor beta chains from one sample sequenced in a study of cytomegalovirus exposure and HLA in healthy donors. Generated by immunoSEQ multiplex PCR, the TCRdb table keeps only in-frame clones and is missing some. This table has about 100,000 clones, 90% to 96% appearing once. Specimen: PBMCs. All receptors come from a woman aged 18-29 years in good health and CMV-seronegative.

The CDR3 here is CASSLITSGGSRADTQYF. As DNA, the CDR3 is TGTGCCAGCAGCTTAATCACTAGCGGGGGAAGTAGGGCAGATACGCAGTATTTT. The chain uses TRBV7-3 and TRBJ2-3; TRBD2 agrees at 11 bases. This CDR3 contains 18 residues. Germline lookup yields CDR1 SGHTA and CDR2 FQGTGA. With V trimmed by 1 base and J by 4 bases, 10 bases remained unmatched.

V and J are TRBV6-1 and TRBJ2-7, with D tentatively TRBD2 (6 bases). Germline CDR1 is MNHNS and CDR2 is SASEGT. Trimming cost V 3 bases and J 5 bases, with 14 bases left between them. The CDR3 sequence is 14 residues long. The CDR3 DNA reads TGTGCCAGCAGTGATGGCGGGGTTAGACACGAGCAGTACTTC. It is translated as CASSDGGVRHEQYF.

This chain uses TRBV9 with TRBJ2-1; no clear D gene. The V end was cut by 0 bases, the J end by 0 bases, with 7 bases between. The germline V gene has CDR1 SGDLS and CDR2 YYNGEE. The CDR3 has 15 residues. This CDR3 is CASSVGTRSYNEQFF. The CDR3 DNA reads TGTGCCAGCAGCGTAGGCACTCGCTCCTACAATGAGCAGTTCTTC.

This chain links TRBV9 with TRBJ2-1; a possible D gene is TRBD2 (7 bases). The CDR3 consists of 16 residues. V lost 1 base, J lost 7 bases, and 18 bases lay in between. Germline-derived CDR1 and CDR2 are SGDLS and YYNGEE. The CDR3 nucleotides are TGTGCCAGCAGCGTAATTGGTGGGGGGGCAAGAAATGAGCAGTTCTTC. This translates into CASSVIGGGARNEQFF.

The chain has TRBV27 and TRBJ1-1; TRBD1 might be the D (5 bases). CDR1 is MNHEY, CDR2 SMNVEV, per germline (reference sequence). This CDR3 contains 14 residues. V lost 3 bases and J 4 bases, leaving 12 bases between the germline ends. The CDR3 region has the DNA TGTGCCAGCAGTTTCCGCGGGGACGGCACTGAAGCTTTCTTT. Amino acids: CASSFRGDGTEAFF.

The chain carries TRBV28 and TRBJ2-7, with TRBD1 matching over 8 bases. Germline V lookup: CDR1 MDHEN, CDR2 SYDVKM. The CDR3 contains 15 residues. Losses at the gene ends were 5 bases for V and 3 bases for J; bases not matched to a gene: 9. The CDR3 here is CASSQGQALSYEQYF. CDR3 in DNA: TGTGCCAGCAGTCAGGGACAGGCCCTCAGCTACGAGCAGTACTTC.

This rearrangement joins TRBV18 to TRBJ2-2, with TRBD1 identical over 8 bases. The CDR3 extends over 18 amino acids. V lost 3 bases, J lost 6 bases, and 15 bases stayed unmatched. CDR1 and CDR2 (germline): KGHSH, LQKENI. CDR3 bases: TGTGCCAGCTCACCCTTGACAGGGGCTGGCGCGTCGTCCGGGGAGCTGTTTTTT. Its protein is CASSPLTGAGASSGELFF.

This chain uses TRBV5-6 with TRBJ1-5; no clear D gene. CDR1 and CDR2 from the germline V gene are SGHDT and YYEEEE. V gave up 0 bases and J gave up 2 bases, with 6 bases separating them. The CDR3 is 14 amino acids. Written as DNA, the CDR3 is TGTGCCAGCAGCTTGGCTAGCGGCAATCAGCCCCAGCATTTT. Translating it yields CASSLASGNQPQHF.

The rearrangement joins TRBV5-1 to TRBJ2-1; TRBD2 is a possible D gene (5 bases). From germline, CDR1 is SGHRS and CDR2 YFSETQ. V lost 2 bases to trimming and J lost 0 bases, with 9 bases between them. This CDR3 comprises 15 residues. The CDR3 sequence is CASSFLGSSYNEQFF. Written as DNA, the CDR3 is TGCGCCAGCAGCTTTCTGGGGAGCTCCTACAATGAGCAGTTCTTC.

This chain uses TRBV11-3 with TRBJ2-2, with D possibly being TRBD2 (5 bases). Germline values: CDR1 SGHNT, CDR2 YENEEA. Deletions cut 1 base from V and 8 bases from J, with 8 bases between. The CDR3 has 13 residues. The chain's CDR3 is CASSLGGGGELFF. CDR3 DNA: TGTGCCAGCAGCTTAGGAGGCGGGGGGGAGCTGTTTTTT.

This sequence joins TRBV6-6 and TRBJ2-7; 12 bases map to TRBD2. The CDR3 spans 16 residues. The V and J ends lost 5 bases and 1 base, in that order; junction bases with no gene match: 6. Germline V CDR1 and CDR2: MNHNY, SVGAGI (reference sequence). CDR3 nucleotides: TGTGCCAGCAGTAAGACTAGCGGGGGCGCGTCCTACGAGCAGTACTTC. This codes for CASSKTSGGASYEQYF.

The chain combines TRBV2 with TRBJ2-2; D is perhaps TRBD2 (6 bases). V was trimmed by 7 bases and J by 4 bases, leaving 13 bases between them. Germline CDR1 is SNHLY and CDR2 is FYNNEI. The CDR3 runs to 14 residues. The CDR3 region is CASIRDFITGELFF. The CDR3, as DNA: TGTGCCAGCATCCGGGACTTCATCACCGGGGAGCTGTTTTTT.

V is TRBV2 and J is TRBJ2-6, with 9 bases matching TRBD1. Germline trimming cut 6 bases from V and 1 base from J; bases unmatched to any gene: 7. In germline, CDR1 is SNHLY, CDR2 FYNNEI. This CDR3 is 17 amino acids long. The CDR3 protein is CASRGDRAASGANVLTF. The CDR3 DNA sequence: TGTGCCAGCAGGGGGGACAGGGCGGCTTCTGGGGCCAACGTCCTGACTTTC.

This sequence joins TRBV6-1 and TRBJ1-6, with TRBD1 as a possible D gene (5 bases). The CDR3 runs 14 residues. Trimming left V 8 bases short and J 5 bases short, with 13 bases between. Germline lookup yields CDR1 MNHNS and CDR2 SASEGT. CDR3 residues: CASGGTANNSPLHF. For the CDR3, the DNA is TGTGCCAGCGGGGGGACGGCGAATAATTCACCCCTCCACTTT.

The chain is built from TRBV28 and TRBJ2-3, with 8 bases that match TRBD1. The V gene's germline CDR1 is MDHEN and CDR2 SYDVKM. The CDR3 spans 15 residues. V lost 3 bases, J lost 5 bases, and 7 bases stayed unmatched. CDR3 loop: CASSLDTGGLDTQYF. CDR3 nucleotides: TGTGCCAGCAGTTTGGATACAGGGGGTCTAGATACGCAGTATTTT.

The DNA for the CDR3 is TGTGCCAGCAGCCCACCACGCGGGGCGCCTGAGCAGTACTTC. This codes for CASSPPRGAPEQYF. The J gene is TRBJ2-7, the V gene TRBV13; TRBD2 is a possible D gene (6 bases). Germline V gene lookup returns CDR1 PRHDT and CDR2 FYEKMQ (reference sequence). V was pared by 5 bases and J by 7 bases, with 18 bases between. There are 14 residues in the CDR3.

V is TRBV29-1 and J is TRBJ1-2; TRBD1 agrees at 8 bases. The germline V gene has CDR1 SQVTM and CDR2 ANQGSEA. V lost 6 bases, J lost 3 bases, and 12 bases stayed unmatched. CDR3 length: 15 residues. The CDR3 DNA reads as TGCAGCGTGCTGACAGGGGATGGGAGCGACTATGGCTACACCTTC. Its translation is CSVLTGDGSDYGYTF.

The V and J genes are TRBV5-4 and TRBJ2-3, with D possibly TRBD1 on 6 matching bases. Trimming removed 0 bases at V and 5 bases at J, with 10 bases between. The CDR3 is made up of 14 amino acids. Germline V gene data show CDR1 as SGHNT and CDR2 as YYREEE (reference sequence). As DNA, the CDR3 is TGTGCCAGCAGCTTGGGGGGGCCGGAAGATACGCAGTATTTT. Translation gives CASSLGGPEDTQYF.

This chain uses TRBV23-1 with TRBJ2-1; 10 nucleotides agree with TRBD1. TRBV23-1 is given ORF status, its function remaining uncertain. The CDR3 is made up of 15 amino acids. Trimming cost V 4 bases and J 4 bases; bases outside gene matches: 4. The CDR3 region has the DNA TGCGCCAGCAGTCGGGGGACAGGGGTGTACAATGAGCAGTTCTTC. This sequence encodes CASSRGTGVYNEQFF.

The chain's CDR3 is CASRSRGGNYGYTF. The DNA of the CDR3 is TGTGCCAGCAGGTCCCGGGGAGGTAACTATGGCTACACCTTC. V and J are TRBV2 and TRBJ1-2; D is unresolved. V was clipped by 6 bases and J by 1 base, with 12 bases between them. This CDR3 has 14 amino acids. The germline gives CDR1 SNHLY, CDR2 FYNNEI.

A single count supports this clone. The chain couples TRBV6-5 to TRBJ1-1; no reliable D call. Germline loops: CDR1 MNHEY, CDR2 SVGAGI. V shed 5 bases and J shed 4 bases, with 5 bases lying between them. The CDR3 length is 11 residues. The CDR3 reads CASSRGTEAFF. Written as DNA, the CDR3 is TGTGCCAGCAGTCGGGGCACTGAAGCTTTCTTT.

The chain links TRBV21-1 to TRBJ2-7; the table's D call TRBD1 went unverified against the DNA. TRBV21-1 is described as a pseudogene. The CDR3 has 13 amino acids. CDR3 DNA: TGTGCCAGCAGCAAAGGAACATCCTACGAGCAGTACTTC. It is translated as CASSKGTSYEQYF.

This clone was seen only once. The CDR3 nucleotides read TGTGCCAGCAGTTTAGGGGTTGGGGGCTCTTCACCCCTCCACTTT. Its translation is CASSLGVGGSSPLHF. V usage is TRBV6-5 and J usage is TRBJ1-6, with D possibly being TRBD1 (6 bases). The CDR3 sequence is 15 residues long. Germline assignment: CDR1 MNHEY and CDR2 SVGAGI. Trimming took 4 bases from V and 9 from J, leaving 16 bases between them.

This chain joins TRBV2 and TRBJ1-1, with D hard to call. Germline CDR1 and CDR2: SNHLY and FYNNEI. This CDR3 is 14 amino acids long. V lost 2 bases, J lost 1 base, and 8 bases lay in between. In nucleotides, the CDR3 is TGTGCCAGCAGTGAATACTGGGCGAACACTGAAGCTTTCTTT. It yields the protein CASSEYWANTEAFF.

The genes are TRBV7-9 and TRBJ2-2, with TRBD1 matching over 10 bases. This CDR3 has 16 amino acids. Germline assignment: CDR1 SEHNR and CDR2 FQNEAQ (reference sequence). J gave up 2 bases and V 8 bases, and 8 bases lay outside the gene matches. The CDR3 nucleotides read TGTGCCAGCCACAACCGGGACAGGGGAAACACCGGGGAGCTGTTTTTT. Translating it yields CASHNRDRGNTGELFF.

This chain joins TRBV7-9 and TRBJ2-1; no clear D. V was shortened by 0 bases and J by 6 bases, with 9 bases between the two germline ends. Germline V CDR1 and CDR2: SEHNR, FQNEAQ (reference sequence). CDR3 size: 14 residues. The CDR3 sequence is CASSLAGQPNEQFF. The DNA of the CDR3 is TGTGCCAGCAGCTTAGCTGGGCAACCCAATGAGCAGTTCTTC. The full variable domain, completed using reference TRBV7-9 and TRBJ2-1, is DTGVSQNPRHKITKRGQNVTFRCDPISEHNRLYWYRQTLGQGPEFLTYFQNEAQLEKSRLLSDRFSAERPKGSFSTLEIQRTEQGDSAMYLCASSLAGQPNEQFFGPGTRLTVL.

V is TRBV5-7 and J is TRBJ2-1; the D gene is possibly TRBD2 (5 bases). TRBV5-7 is known as an ORF, though its function is uncertain. Trimming took 4 bases from V and 0 from J, leaving 17 bases between them. This CDR3 has 17 residues. The CDR3 sequence: CASSRQHTAGSYNEQFF. The CDR3 coding sequence is TGTGCCAGCAGCCGGCAGCATACCGCGGGCTCCTACAATGAGCAGTTCTTC.